The T cell receptor (beta chain) under discussion was sequenced for a study of blood T cell repertoires in COVID-19. Study-wide context: Nucleic acid was either cDNA or gDNA, and it came from T cells, B-cell-depleted T cells, or PBMCs.

Per the study methods: It was from reference gene primer amplification that nucleated cell counts were estimated. Assay used: immunoSEQ multiplex PCR; TCRdb lists only in-frame clones, some missing. V and J calls and clone size are copied from that table; D and trimming were computed from the DNA. Of around 310,000 clones detected, 75% to 95% appear once; the ten largest clones hold roughly 6.8%. Germline V gene data show CDR1 as MNHEY and CDR2 as SVGAGI. The CDR3 extends over 11 amino acids. Trimming took off 7 bases at V and 3 bases at J, with 7 bases between the two ends. Input material: peripheral blood. The chain couples TRBV6-5 to TRBJ2-7, with no clear D. The clonotype was recovered from a woman aged 25-40 years with COVID-19, enrolled during active disease. The CDR3 DNA follows: TGTGCCAGCACCAGTGACTACGAGCAGTACTTC. Translated, it gives CASTSDYEQYF.